The table lists the clone carrying this TCR beta chain with a few counts. These data are taken from a study of blood T cells in healthy people across ages. A second PCR of about 6 to 12 cycles used a sample-barcoded 5' primer and a J-beta primer mix. Each single sample gave us at least 3 million CDR3-containing paired-end reads. From the 5' RACE reads, TCRdb called clonotypes with MiXCR, one entry per CDR3 protein. The data contain around 800,000 distinct CDR3 sequences, roughly 24% of them seen just once; the ten biggest clones take up 2.5% to 3.5%. Trimming stripped 7 bases from V and 8 bases from J, with 18 bases between. CDR3 size: 14 residues. These data also formed part of another study, on T cells of mothers and their children. From that study: In this cohort, donors were a few healthy Caucasian mothers plus their six children. The M1S primer of the second PCR added sample barcodes and 2-4 random nucleotides.

This chain uses TRBV12-3 or TRBV12-4 with TRBJ1-5; D may be TRBD1 (5 bases). The sample taken for sequencing was blood. The sequence was obtained from a boy under 18 in good health. The CDR3 region is CASTPGQGEKPQHF. CDR3 nucleotides: TGTGCCAGCACCCCAGGCCAGGGCGAAAAGCCCCAGCATTTT.